The 19 T cell receptor beta chains given below trace back to one sample, sequenced in a study of blood T cell repertoires in COVID-19. This table comes from immunoSEQ multiplex PCR, and its TCRdb copy is limited to in-frame clones, with some not included. Found here are about 170,000 clones, around 90% of them singletons; the top ten hold just over 2.5%. Sequences were obtained from peripheral blood. These receptors all come from an elderly woman with COVID-19, enrolled during active disease.

This chain connects TRBV6-5 to TRBJ1-5; 9 bases align to TRBD1. The germline V gene encodes CDR1 MNHEY and CDR2 SVGAGI. After removal of 6 bases from V and 4 bases from J, the junction contained 4 bases not matched to a gene. The CDR3 is made up of 14 amino acids. The CDR3 DNA reads as TGTGCCAGCAGCAGAGACAGGGGGAATCAGCCCCAGCATTTT. This codes for CASSRDRGNQPQHF.

This rearrangement joins TRBV4-3 to TRBJ1-2, with D maybe TRBD1 (6 bases). Germline values: CDR1 LGHNA, CDR2 YSLEER. The CDR3 loop spans 16 amino acids. With 0 bases removed from V and 5 bases from J, the gap between germline ends came to 16 bases. CDR3 coding DNA: TGCGCCAGCAGCCAAGATGGTGGGGGCATTGGGTATGGCTACACCTTC. This translates into CASSQDGGGIGYGYTF.

This rearrangement joins TRBV15 to TRBJ1-2, with D uncertain. Germline lookup yields CDR1 LNHNV and CDR2 YYDKDF (reference sequence). This CDR3 has 14 amino acids. Trimming took off 1 base at V and 5 bases at J, with 11 bases between the two ends. As DNA, the CDR3 is TGTGCCACCAGCAGAGGGGAGCCGGGATATGGCTACACCTTC. Amino acid sequence: CATSRGEPGYGYTF. The whole variable domain, filled in from reference TRBV15 and TRBJ1-2, reads DAMVIQNPRYQVTQFGKPVTLSCSQTLNHNVMYWYQQKSSQAPKLLFHYYDKDFNNEADTPDNFQSRRPNTSFCFLDIRSPGLGDTAMYLCATSRGEPGYGYTFGSGTRLTVV.

This chain joins TRBV10-3 and TRBJ2-2; 7 bases are a match to TRBD1. Trimming cost V 4 bases and J 5 bases; bases outside gene matches: 4. CDR1 and CDR2 (germline): ENHRY, SYGVKD. The CDR3 is 14 amino acids. In DNA, the CDR3 is TGTGCCATCAGTGTCCAGGGGGAGACCGGGGAGCTGTTTTTT. Encoded protein: CAISVQGETGELFF.

The chain uses TRBV6-5 and TRBJ2-7, with TRBD1 matching 7 bases. V lost 6 bases to trimming and J lost 7 bases; unmatched junction nucleotides: 3. This CDR3 is built from 11 residues. The germline gives CDR1 MNHEY, CDR2 SVGAGI. For the CDR3, the DNA is TGTGCCAGCAGCCGGGACAGTGAGCAGTACTTC. Protein: CASSRDSEQYF.

V is TRBV10-3 and J is TRBJ1-3; D is ambiguous. Germline values: CDR1 ENHRY, CDR2 SYGVKD. The CDR3 runs to 15 residues. With 2 bases removed from V and 4 bases from J, the gap between germline ends came to 12 bases. The CDR3 DNA reads TGTGCCATCAGTGAGGGAGGGTCGGGCGGAAACACCATATATTTT. Translated: CAISEGGSGGNTIYF.

This clone was recorded only once. The chain joins TRBV15 to TRBJ1-2, with 8 positions matching TRBD1. The V segment lost 1 base and the J segment 8 bases; nucleotides outside the gene matches: 6. Per germline, CDR1 LNHNV and CDR2 YYDKDF (reference sequence). The CDR3 has 14 amino acids. CDR3 residues: CATSRGRTGPGYTF. The CDR3 DNA sequence: TGTGCCACCAGCAGAGGGAGGACAGGGCCGGGCTACACCTTC.

This clone appeared once. This chain links TRBV27 with TRBJ2-1, with D tentatively TRBD1 (7 bases). The CDR3 covers 16 residues. The ends were cut back, 3 bases at V and 1 base at J, with 13 bases in the middle. Germline CDR1 is MNHEY and CDR2 is SMNVEV (reference sequence). The DNA for the CDR3 is TGTGCCAGCAGTTTCTCAGGGGGGATTTCCTACAATGAGCAGTTCTTC. Translating it yields CASSFSGGISYNEQFF.

This chain links TRBV20-1 with TRBJ1-3; 7 bases match TRBD1. Germline V CDR1 and CDR2: DFQATT, SNEGSKA (reference sequence). The V segment lost 3 bases and the J segment 0 bases; nucleotides outside the gene matches: 8. The CDR3 loop spans 16 amino acids. DNA for the CDR3: TGCAGTGCTAGTTCTCCGGGACAGATCTCTGGAAACACCATATATTTT. Amino acids: CSASSPGQISGNTIYF.

This chain links TRBV10-3 with TRBJ2-5; 9 nucleotides agree with TRBD1. The CDR3 contains 14 residues. V dropped 2 bases and J dropped 5; count of bases not matched to a gene: 3. Germline loops: CDR1 ENHRY, CDR2 SYGVKD. The CDR3 DNA follows: TGTGCCATCAGTGAGGGGACAGGGAAGGAGACCCAGTACTTC. Translating it yields CAISEGTGKETQYF.

This clone was counted a single time. CDR3 sequence reads: CATSSSRATTTNEKLFF. In nucleotides, the CDR3 is TGTGCCACCAGCAGCTCCCGGGCGACTACAACTAATGAAAAACTGTTTTTT. This chain connects TRBV15 to TRBJ1-4; D remains ambiguous. The CDR3 loop spans 17 amino acids. Trimming removed 3 bases at V and 0 bases at J, with 14 bases between. Germline V gene lookup returns CDR1 LNHNV and CDR2 YYDKDF (reference sequence).

The rearrangement links TRBV27 to TRBJ1-5; D uncertain. The CDR3 covers 13 residues. Germline V gene data show CDR1 as MNHEY and CDR2 as SMNVEV (reference sequence). Trimming left V 5 bases short and J 3 bases short, with 8 bases between. CDR3 sequence: CASSHGINQPQHF. CDR3 sequence (DNA): TGTGCCAGCAGTCACGGGATCAATCAGCCCCAGCATTTT.

This chain links TRBV2 with TRBJ2-1; 9 bases map to TRBD2. With 0 bases clipped from V and 7 bases from J, the junction kept 7 bases outside the gene matches. The CDR3 covers 16 residues. The germline gives CDR1 SNHLY, CDR2 FYNNEI. CDR3 DNA sequence: TGTGCCAGCAGTGAAGCGGGGATAGCGGGAGCTAATGAGCAGTTCTTC. It is translated as CASSEAGIAGANEQFF. The full variable domain, with the rest looked up from reference TRBV2 and TRBJ2-1, is EPEVTQTPSHQVTQMGQEVILRCVPISNHLYFYWYRQILGQKVEFLVSFYNNEISEKSEIFDDQFSVERPDGSNFTLKIRSTKLEDSAMYFCASSEAGIAGANEQFFGPGTRLTVL.

J is TRBJ1-4 and V is TRBV7-2; 7 bases match TRBD1. With V trimmed by 1 base and J by 8 bases, 4 bases remained unmatched. CDR1 is SGHTA and CDR2 is FQGNSA in the germline V gene. This CDR3 has 14 amino acids. The CDR3 sequence is CASSLGGQYEKLFF. The DNA for the CDR3 is TGTGCCAGCAGCTTAGGGGGACAGTACGAAAAACTGTTTTTT.

This chain joins TRBV5-5 and TRBJ2-5; D may be TRBD2 (8 bases). Per germline, CDR1 SGHKS and CDR2 YYEKEE (reference sequence). The V and J ends lost 0 bases and 5 bases respectively, with 17 bases between them. The length of the CDR3 is 16 residues. CDR3 in DNA: TGTGCCAGCAGCTTGGGGACAGGACTAGCCCGGGAGACCCAGTACTTC. Encoded protein: CASSLGTGLARETQYF. The full variable domain, rest sourced from reference TRBV5-5 and TRBJ2-5, is DAGVTQSPTHLIKTRGQQVTLRCSPISGHKSVSWYQQVLGQGPQFIFQYYEKEERGRGNFPDRFSARQFPNYSSELNVNALLLGDSALYLCASSLGTGLARETQYFGPGTRLLVL.

This chain joins TRBV19 and TRBJ2-7, with a tentative D call TRBD2 (6 bases). Germline lookup yields CDR1 LNHDA and CDR2 SQIVND (reference sequence). Trimming pared 5 bases from V and 2 bases from J, leaving 16 bases between. CDR3 length equals 15 residues. Here the CDR3 reads CASSDRSGPTYEQYF. CDR3 in DNA: TGTGCCAGTAGTGACAGAAGCGGGCCGACCTACGAGCAGTACTTC.

This clone has more than one count but fewer than ten. The rearrangement links TRBV3-1 (or the pseudogene TRBV3-2) to TRBJ1-5; D is uncertain. The CDR3 has 13 amino acids. CDR1 LGHDT and CDR2 YNNKEL come from the germline V gene (reference sequence). V lost 3 bases and J lost 5, with 8 bases in between. CDR3 DNA: TGTGCCAGCAGCCACGGGGAGGATCAGCCCCAGCATTTT. Residues: CASSHGEDQPQHF.

The V and J genes are TRBV5-1 and TRBJ2-5; tentatively, D is TRBD2 (6 bases). Germline CDR1 and CDR2: SGHRS and YFSETQ. Trimming stripped 5 bases from V and 2 bases from J, with 16 bases between. The CDR3 has 15 residues. The CDR3 loop is CASREGGIDQETQYF. CDR3 DNA: TGCGCCAGCAGGGAAGGCGGGATAGATCAAGAGACCCAGTACTTC. The entire variable domain, with the rest obtained from reference TRBV5-1 and TRBJ2-5, is as follows: KAGVTQTPRYLIKTRGQQVTLSCSPISGHRSVSWYQQTPGQGLQFLFEYFSETQRNKGNFPGRFSGRQFSNSRSEMNVSTLELGDSALYLCASREGGIDQETQYFGPGTRLLVL.

The chain links TRBV19 to TRBJ1-6; 12 bases align to TRBD1. After removal of 6 bases from V and 8 bases from J, the junction contained 11 bases not matched to a gene. The germline CDR1 and CDR2 sequences are LNHDA and SQIVND (reference sequence). The CDR3 sequence is 17 residues long. DNA of the CDR3: TGTGCCAGTAGCTCGGGACAGGGGGCTTTCGTCGATTCACCCCTCCACTTT. It specifies CASSSGQGAFVDSPLHF.